This T cell receptor beta chain was captured by sequencing in a study of response to subunit inactivated influenza vaccine. TCRdb passed the RT-PCR reads through MiXCR, listing each CDR3 protein once. The data contain about 620,000 distinct CDR3 sequences, about 11% of them singletons. CDR3 length equals 15 residues. Trimming took 1 base from V and 5 from J, leaving 12 bases between them. Germline V gives CDR1 SGHVS, CDR2 FQNEAQ. At least ten counts were recorded for this clonotype. These data are also associated with another study on T cells expressing NK-cell markers. This second report adds: In generating TCR beta cDNA, 5'RACE template switching with UMIs was used. HCMV seropositivity marked seven of the eight sequenced donors; one was seronegative. Uncertainty persisted over the HCMV specificity of expanded NKG2C+ T cell clones.

This chain uses TRBV7-8 with TRBJ2-1, with D maybe TRBD2 (6 bases). This sequence was found in a man in his forties or fifties who received an inactivated influenza vaccine. The sequencing used PBMCs from blood, collected on the day of vaccination. The CDR3 sequence is CASSLDGGYHNEQFF. The CDR3 DNA reads TGTGCCAGCAGCTTAGACGGGGGATATCACAATGAGCAGTTCTTC.